This T cell receptor beta chain stems from a study of shared clonotypes between healthy human individuals. Profiling relied on immunoSEQ multiplex PCR, and the TCRdb table lists in-frame clones only, not all of them. The sample has millions of clones; around 90% are singletons. This CDR3 is 12 amino acids long. Losses at the gene ends were 9 bases for V and 9 bases for J; bases not matched to a gene: 5. Looked up from germline, CDR1 is MDHEN and CDR2 is SYDVKM. The TCR comes from a man younger than 30 in good health. The sample taken for sequencing was naive CD4+ T cells sorted from blood. As to subset: CD45RA+ positively selected. This chain uses TRBV28 with TRBJ1-6, with 7 bases aligning to TRBD1. The CDR3 DNA follows: TGTGCCAGTGGAGGGGGCTTTTCACCCCTCCACTTT. This gives the protein CASGGGFSPLHF.